The rows below give T cell receptor beta chains drawn from one sample of a study of blood T cell repertoires in COVID-19. Using immunoSEQ multiplex PCR, the repertoire was profiled, and TCRdb retains in-frame clones only, with some absent. The sample shows 250,000 or so clones, about 85% of them seen only once. The sequenced material came from PBMCs or T cells enriched from blood (not recorded which). The receptors here all came from a woman between 50 and 59 years old who had been exposed to COVID-19. Each CDR3 is given with its conserved first and last residue. The order of the fields is J gene, V gene, CDR3 protein.

>TRBJ2-2|TRBV12-5
CASGSERGAGITGELFF
>TRBJ1-1|TRBV27
CASRSGQAPNTEAFF
>TRBJ1-2|TRBV18
CASSPGTGGVDGYTF
>TRBJ2-5|TRBV5-4
CASSLGDRVPPETQYF
>TRBJ2-2|TRBV7-9
CASSLAAGTGTINTGELFF
>TRBJ1-1|TRBV6-5
CAGKRTGVFDTEAFF
>TRBJ1-6|TRBV27
CASSWDSNSPLHF
>TRBJ2-5|TRBV4-2
CASSQGSTSGGFSHF
>TRBJ1-5|TRBV27
CASSMGLAGQPQHF
>TRBJ2-3|TRBV18
CASSPDRDPLDTQYF
>TRBJ1-2|TRBV28
CASNGEGYGYTF
>TRBJ2-3|TRBV13
CASSIKRGAADTQYF
>TRBJ2-5|TRBV6-5
CASSYISGGARETQYF
>TRBJ2-7|TRBV7-8
CASSREGGGLLYEQYF
>TRBJ2-3|TRBV5-4
CASSPNLGQGGTDTQYF
>TRBJ1-2|TRBV3-1/TRBV3-2
CASSQDKGSANYGYTF
>TRBJ2-1|TRBV11-2
CASSSAGGQGNEQFF
>TRBJ2-5|TRBV3-1/TRBV3-2
CATSRQETQYF
>TRBJ1-2|TRBV6-5
CASGGQFYGYTF
>TRBJ1-4|TRBV11-3
CASSLFRQGPNEKLFF
>TRBJ1-4|TRBV2
CASSEGAGRNEKLFF
>TRBJ1-1|TRBV3-1/TRBV3-2
CASSQDGSGGAFF
>TRBJ2-1|TRBV21-1
CASTRGVRYNEQFF
>TRBJ2-7|TRBV6-5
CASSYQLAGGDNEQYF
>TRBJ2-7|TRBV29-1
CSVAADRGLEQYF
>TRBJ2-2|TRBV19
CASSARDRGYTGELFF
>TRBJ2-2|TRBV2
CASKFGGALNTGELFF
>TRBJ2-7|TRBV5-4
CASSYSDSYEQYF
>TRBJ2-1|TRBV12-3/TRBV12-4
CASSRTAEQFF
>TRBJ1-5|TRBV5-5
CASSFQGGSNQPQHF
>TRBJ1-1|TRBV5-4
CASSLTGAANTEAFF